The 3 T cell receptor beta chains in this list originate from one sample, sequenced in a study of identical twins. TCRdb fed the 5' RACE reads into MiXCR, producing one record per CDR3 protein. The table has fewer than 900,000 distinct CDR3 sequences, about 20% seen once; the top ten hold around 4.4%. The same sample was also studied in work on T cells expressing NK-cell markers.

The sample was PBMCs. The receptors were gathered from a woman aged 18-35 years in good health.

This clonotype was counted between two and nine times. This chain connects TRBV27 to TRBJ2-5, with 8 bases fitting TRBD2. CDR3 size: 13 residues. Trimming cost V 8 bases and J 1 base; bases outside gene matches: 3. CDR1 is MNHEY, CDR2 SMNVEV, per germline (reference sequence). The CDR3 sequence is CASSGGFQETQYF. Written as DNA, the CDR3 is TGTGCCAGCTCGGGAGGGTTCCAAGAGACCCAGTACTTC.

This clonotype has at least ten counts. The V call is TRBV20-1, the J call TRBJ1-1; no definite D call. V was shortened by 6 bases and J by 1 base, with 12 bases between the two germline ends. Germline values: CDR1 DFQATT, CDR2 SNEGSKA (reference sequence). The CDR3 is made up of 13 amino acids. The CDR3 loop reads CSASRGGNTEAFF. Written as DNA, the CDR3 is TGCAGTGCCAGCCGGGGAGGGAACACTGAAGCTTTCTTT.

The CDR3 coding sequence is TGTGCCAGCAGCCCGGGACTAGCGGGGTGGAATGAGCAGTTCTTC. Translation: CASSPGLAGWNEQFF. The chain combines TRBV4-2 with TRBJ2-1, with 13 bases identical to TRBD2. Per the germline V gene, CDR1 is LGHNA and CDR2 is YNFKEQ. The trim removed 4 bases at V and 7 bases at J, leaving 4 bases unmatched. The CDR3 has 15 amino acids.